These 6 T cell receptor beta chains were all obtained from the same sample, sequenced in a study. MiXCR was run by TCRdb on the RT-PCR reads, yielding one entry per CDR3 protein. Altogether about 680,000 distinct CDR3 sequences are present, 14% being singletons, with the ten largest covering 3.6%. Sequenced sample: memory CD4+ T cells from blood. Every receptor here comes from a female donor in good health, serving as a healthy control.

This clonotype was detected a few times. This chain's CDR3 is CASSPYETGTYGYTF. The DNA for the CDR3 is TGCGCCAGCAGCCCTTACGAGACAGGGACCTATGGCTACACCTTC. The chain employs TRBV5-1 and TRBJ1-2; 7 bases match TRBD1. Germline V gene lookup returns CDR1 SGHRS and CDR2 YFSETQ. This CDR3 spans 15 amino acids. V dropped 4 bases and J dropped 4; count of bases not matched to a gene: 10.

The chain has TRBV12-5 and TRBJ2-7; weak D call: TRBD2 (6 bases). V lost 0 bases to trimming and J lost 9 bases, with 9 bases between them. The CDR3 spans 12 residues. The germline gives CDR1 LGHNT, CDR2 FRNRAP. DNA of the CDR3: TGTGCTAGTGGTTTGGTACTAGCAGGGCAGTACTTC. As protein: CASGLVLAGQYF. Full variable domain (missing parts from reference TRBV12-5 and TRBJ2-7): DARVTQTPRHKVTEMGQEVTMRCQPILGHNTVFWYRQTMMQGLELLAYFRNRAPLDDSGMPKDRFSAEMPDATLATLKIQPSEPRDSAVYFCASGLVLAGQYFGPGTRLTVT.

As concerns this clonotype: Compared with germline, one end of the junction differs, possibly owing to a read error. The V gene is TRBV7-9, the J gene TRBJ2-1; 14 nucleotides match TRBD2. Germline V CDR1 and CDR2: SEHNR, FQNEAQ (reference sequence). The CDR3 sequence is 17 residues long. CDR3 DNA sequence: TGTGCCACCAGCGCAAGACCGGGACTAGCGGGAGACAATGAGCAGTTCTTC. This translates into CATSARPGLAGDNEQFF. Filled out from reference TRBV7-9 and TRBJ2-1, the complete variable domain reads DTGVSQNPRHKITKRGQNVTFRCDPISEHNRLYWYRQTLGQGPEFLTYFQNEAQLEKSRLLSDRFSAERPKGSFSTLEIQRTEQGDSAMYLCATSARPGLAGDNEQFFGPGTRLTVL.

At least ten counts were recorded for this clonotype. This could be a read error, since a much larger clone is one nucleotide away. The chain links TRBV7-3 to TRBJ1-1; D unresolved. Trimming took 2 bases from V and 0 from J, leaving 4 bases between them. Germline V CDR1 and CDR2: SGHTA, FQGTGA. The length of the CDR3 is 13 residues. This CDR3 reads CASSLLVNTEAFF. DNA of the CDR3: TGTGCCAGCAGCTTATTGGTGAACACTGAAGCTTTCTTT.

The V and J genes are TRBV5-1 and TRBJ2-5, with 9 positions matching TRBD1. J gave up 4 bases and V 4 bases, and 5 bases lay outside the gene matches. The CDR3 is 14 residues long. Germline V gene sequence: CDR1 SGHRS, CDR2 YFSETQ. The CDR3 nucleotides read TGCGCCAGCAGCGGGACAGGGATAATAGAGACCCAGTACTTC. Amino acid sequence: CASSGTGIIETQYF.

This clonotype was counted between two and nine times. The V and J genes are TRBV18 and TRBJ2-7, with 9 nucleotides matching TRBD2. The V gene's germline CDR1 is KGHSH and CDR2 LQKENI. V lost 2 bases and J lost 4; bases outside the gene matches: 12. This CDR3 is built from 17 residues. CDR3 nucleotides: TGTGCCAGCTCACCAGGGGCGTCTGGCGGGAGGGCATACGAGCAGTACTTC. This translates into CASSPGASGGRAYEQYF. The full variable domain, in which reference TRBV18 and TRBJ2-7 provide the parts outside the CDR3, is NAGVMQNPRHLVRRRGQEARLRCSPMKGHSHVYWYRQLPEEGLKFMVYLQKENIIDESGMPKERFSAEFPKEGPSILRIQQVVRGDSAAYFCASSPGASGGRAYEQYFGPGTRLTVT.